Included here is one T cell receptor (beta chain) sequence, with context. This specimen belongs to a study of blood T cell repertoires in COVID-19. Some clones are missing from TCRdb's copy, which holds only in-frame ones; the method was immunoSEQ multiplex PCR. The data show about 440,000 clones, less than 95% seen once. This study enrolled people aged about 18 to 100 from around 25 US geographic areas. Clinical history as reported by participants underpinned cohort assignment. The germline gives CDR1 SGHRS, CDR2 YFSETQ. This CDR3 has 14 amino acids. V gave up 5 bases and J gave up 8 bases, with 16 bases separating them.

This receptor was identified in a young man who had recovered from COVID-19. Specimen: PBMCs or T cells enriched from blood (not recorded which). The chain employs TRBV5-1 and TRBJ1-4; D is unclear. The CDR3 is CASRRGDTGEKLFF. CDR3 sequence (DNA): TGCGCCAGCAGACGTGGAGATACGGGGGAAAAACTGTTTTTT.